Shown below are 16 T cell receptor beta chains from a single sample sequenced in a study of blood T cell repertoires in COVID-19. The repertoire was sequenced with immunoSEQ multiplex PCR; TCRdb's copy has only in-frame clones and lacks some. The sample contains about 140,000 clones, around nine tenths of which appear only once. Sequencing was done on a sample of peripheral blood. These receptors all come from a woman aged 60 to 75 with acute or convalescent COVID-19.

In its sample, this clone was seen once. This rearrangement joins TRBV3-1 (or the pseudogene TRBV3-2) to TRBJ1-1, with D possibly TRBD1 on 6 matching bases. The CDR3 covers 14 residues. Germline V gene sequence: CDR1 LGHDT, CDR2 YNNKEL (reference sequence). V lost 7 bases to trimming and J lost 0 bases, with 12 bases between them. In DNA, the CDR3 is TGTGCCAGCAACCAGGGGCAGTTGAACACTGAAGCTTTCTTT. Encoded protein: CASNQGQLNTEAFF.

The rearrangement links TRBV28 to TRBJ1-4, with 7 bases identical to TRBD1. J lost 3 bases, V lost 2 bases, and 3 bases had no gene match. Per germline, CDR1 MDHEN and CDR2 SYDVKM. CDR3 size: 15 residues. The CDR3 spells CASSLDGTANEKLFF. In DNA form, the CDR3 reads TGTGCCAGCAGTTTAGATGGGACAGCTAATGAAAAACTGTTTTTT.

V and J are TRBV6-5 and TRBJ1-1, with 11 bases that match TRBD1. The CDR3 loop spans 15 amino acids. J was trimmed by 0 bases and V by 6 bases; bases with no gene match: 3. Germline loops: CDR1 MNHEY, CDR2 SVGAGI. The CDR3 loop reads CASSRDRGMNTEAFF. DNA for the CDR3: TGTGCCAGCAGCCGGGACAGGGGGATGAACACTGAAGCTTTCTTT.

The J gene is TRBJ1-1, the V gene TRBV5-8, with TRBD1 identical over 9 bases. CDR3 length: 16 residues. With 5 bases clipped from V and 5 bases from J, the junction kept 13 bases outside the gene matches. CDR1 and CDR2 from the germline V gene are SGHTS and YDEGEE. Here the CDR3 DNA reads TGTGCCAGCAGTTCTACTCGCCGGACAGGGGAGACTGAAGCTTTCTTT. This translates into CASSSTRRTGETEAFF.

J is TRBJ2-1 and V is TRBV4-2, with 13 bases fitting TRBD2. The germline V gene encodes CDR1 LGHNA and CDR2 YNFKEQ. The junction had 9 bases not matched to a gene; V was cut back by 5 bases and J by 8 bases. The CDR3 runs 16 residues. The CDR3 reads CASSSSGTSGVDEQFF. In DNA, the CDR3 is TGTGCCAGCAGCTCTTCCGGGACTAGCGGGGTGGATGAGCAGTTCTTC.

The genes are TRBV7-8 and TRBJ1-2; D is unclear. V was shortened by 3 bases and J by 2 bases, with 13 bases between the two germline ends. CDR1 and CDR2 (germline): SGHVS, FQNEAQ. This CDR3 region has 15 residues. The CDR3 loop reads CASSFRRTGNYGYTF. CDR3 nucleotides: TGTGCCAGCAGCTTCCGGAGGACGGGAAACTATGGCTACACCTTC. Using reference TRBV7-8 and TRBJ1-2 for the parts outside the CDR3, the full variable domain is GAGVSQSPRYKVAKRGQDVALRCDPISGHVSLFWYQQALGQGPEFLTYFQNEAQLDKSGLPSDRFFAERPEGSVSTLKIQRTQQEDSAVYLCASSFRRTGNYGYTFGSGTRLTVV.

The chain recombines TRBV5-1 with TRBJ2-5; TRBD1 matches 7 bases. V was pared by 0 bases and J by 4 bases, with 9 bases of the junction left unmatched. From germline, CDR1 is SGHRS and CDR2 YFSETQ. The CDR3 totals 16 residues. Written as DNA, the CDR3 is TGCGCCAGCAGCTTGGCGGGGACAGCCGAGGGAGAGACCCAGTACTTC. Translating gives CASSLAGTAEGETQYF. Filled out from reference TRBV5-1 and TRBJ2-5, the complete variable domain reads KAGVTQTPRYLIKTRGQQVTLSCSPISGHRSVSWYQQTPGQGLQFLFEYFSETQRNKGNFPGRFSGRQFSNSRSEMNVSTLELGDSALYLCASSLAGTAEGETQYFGPGTRLLVL.

The rearrangement joins TRBV5-6 to TRBJ2-3; 10 nucleotides agree with TRBD1. This CDR3 is 14 amino acids long. V trimming: 4 bases; J trimming: 10 bases; junction bases outside the gene matches: 9. The V gene's germline CDR1 is SGHDT and CDR2 YYEEEE. The CDR3 reads CASSRDRGPYAQYF. The CDR3 coding sequence is TGTGCCAGCAGCCGGGACAGGGGACCATATGCGCAGTATTTT.

This CDR3 reads CASSLVMGQGYNEQFF. The CDR3 nucleotides read TGCGCCAGCAGCTTGGTTATGGGGCAGGGCTACAATGAGCAGTTCTTC. J is TRBJ2-1 and V is TRBV5-1; a weak D match, TRBD1 (5 bases). Trimming removed 0 bases from V and 3 bases from J, with 13 bases in between. The V gene's germline CDR1 is SGHRS and CDR2 YFSETQ. This CDR3 is 16 amino acids long.

The chain links TRBV6-5 to TRBJ1-1; maybe TRBD1 (6 bases). CDR3 length equals 14 residues. V lost 2 bases and J lost 2, with 9 bases in between. Germline V gives CDR1 MNHEY, CDR2 SVGAGI. CDR3 residues: CASSYTGSNTEAFF. In DNA, the CDR3 is TGTGCCAGCAGTTACACAGGGAGTAACACTGAAGCTTTCTTT.

This sequence joins TRBV7-2 and TRBJ1-2, with D possibly matching TRBD1 (6 bases). Germline V gene data show CDR1 as SGHTA and CDR2 as FQGNSA. The CDR3 consists of 15 residues. V was trimmed by 5 bases and J by 5 bases, leaving 18 bases between them. CDR3 in DNA: TGTGCCAGCAGCCAAGCCGCACAGGGAGGGTATGGCTACACCTTC. Translating gives CASSQAAQGGYGYTF.

The chain couples TRBV5-1 to TRBJ1-6; D gene uncertain. CDR1 SGHRS and CDR2 YFSETQ come from the germline V gene. The ends were cut back, 0 bases at V and 5 bases at J, with 9 bases in the middle. The CDR3 length is 15 residues. CDR3 region: CASSLAGNNNSPLHF. In DNA, the CDR3 is TGCGCCAGCAGCTTGGCGGGGAATAATAATTCACCCCTCCACTTT.

A single count supports this clone. The chain combines TRBV14 with TRBJ1-2; TRBD1 aligns across 11 bases. The trim removed 1 base at V and 3 bases at J, leaving 10 bases unmatched. This CDR3 is 18 amino acids long. CDR1 and CDR2 from the germline V gene are SGHDN and FVKESK. The CDR3 region has the DNA TGTGCCAGCAGCCAAGTCCTCGGGGACAGGGGGTTTGACTATGGCTACACCTTC. Encoded protein: CASSQVLGDRGFDYGYTF.

This chain uses TRBV9 with TRBJ1-6, with 8 bases fitting TRBD1. In germline, CDR1 is SGDLS, CDR2 YYNGEE. The CDR3 is 17 residues long. Losses at the gene ends were 7 bases for V and 3 bases for J; bases not matched to a gene: 12. The CDR3 coding sequence is TGTGCCAGCTCCGAAGGGGCAGGGGGCCTCTATAATTCACCCCTCCACTTT. Encoded protein: CASSEGAGGLYNSPLHF.

The chain links TRBV27 to TRBJ1-2; D unclear. Trimming cost V 3 bases and J 1 base, with 6 bases left between them. CDR1 is MNHEY and CDR2 is SMNVEV in the germline V gene (reference sequence). The CDR3 spans 13 residues. CDR3 sequence reads: CASSLRVNYGYTF. The CDR3 nucleotides are TGTGCCAGCAGTTTGCGGGTTAACTATGGCTACACCTTC.

The genes are TRBV10-2 and TRBJ1-5; D possibly corresponds to TRBD1 (6 bases). Germline V CDR1 and CDR2: WSHSY, SAAADI. The V end was cut by 6 bases, the J end by 4 bases, with 19 bases between. This CDR3 comprises 16 residues. For the CDR3, the DNA is TGCGCCAGCAGCTCTCTGACAGGATTTGAAAATCAGCCCCAGCATTTT. Translated, it gives CASSSLTGFENQPQHF.